The 23 T cell receptor beta chains below all came from one sample that was sequenced in a study of cytomegalovirus exposure and HLA in healthy donors. The assay was immunoSEQ multiplex PCR, and TCRdb's table has in-frame clones only and misses some. The sample shows 150,000 to 200,000 clones, around 96% of them seen only once. Source material: PBMCs. These receptors originate from a woman aged 18-29 years in good health and CMV-seronegative.

The V call is TRBV7-8, the J call TRBJ2-1; possible D gene TRBD2, 5 bases. V was pared by 4 bases and J by 3 bases, with 7 bases between. This CDR3 contains 13 residues. Germline lookup yields CDR1 SGHVS and CDR2 FQNEAQ. The CDR3 DNA follows: TGTGCCAGCAGCTCGGGGAACTACAATGAGCAGTTCTTC. Its translation is CASSSGNYNEQFF.

The V and J genes are TRBV10-2 and TRBJ1-1; TRBD1 might be the D (6 bases). The CDR3 length is 14 residues. Looked up from germline, CDR1 is WSHSY and CDR2 is SAAADI. V was pared by 0 bases and J by 4 bases, with 9 bases between. The CDR3: CASSESGAPTEAFF. CDR3 DNA sequence: TGCGCCAGCAGTGAGTCGGGGGCACCCACTGAAGCTTTCTTT.

The chain carries TRBV18 and TRBJ2-7; a possible D gene is TRBD1 (5 bases). The CDR3 covers 13 residues. V was cut by 1 base and J by 3 bases, with 7 bases left in between. Per germline, CDR1 KGHSH and CDR2 LQKENI. The CDR3 spells CASSPLGDYEQYF. In DNA form, the CDR3 reads TGTGCCAGCTCACCACTAGGGGACTACGAGCAGTACTTC.

The V and J genes are TRBV7-2 and TRBJ2-1, with 9 bases that match TRBD2. V was clipped by 2 bases and J by 2 bases; unmatched bases: 4. Looked up from germline, CDR1 is SGHTA and CDR2 is FQGNSA. The CDR3 runs to 16 residues. This CDR3 is CASSLWRGGTYNEQFF. The CDR3 DNA follows: TGTGCCAGCAGCTTATGGCGGGGGGGGACCTACAATGAGCAGTTCTTC.

V gene TRBV7-9 combines with J gene TRBJ1-6; no reliable D call. Trimming stripped 3 bases from V and 7 bases from J, with 4 bases between. The germline gives CDR1 SEHNR, CDR2 FQNEAQ (reference sequence). The CDR3 contains 12 residues. Here the CDR3 DNA reads TGTGCCAGCAGCTTCCCAAATTCACCCCTCCACTTT. Encoded protein: CASSFPNSPLHF.

CDR3 nucleotides: TGTGCCAGCAGCCCACGGGACAGAGTGAACACTGAAGCTTTCTTT. The encoded protein is CASSPRDRVNTEAFF. The chain links TRBV7-9 to TRBJ1-1; 7 bases map to TRBD1. Germline trimming cut 5 bases from V and 0 bases from J; bases unmatched to any gene: 6. CDR1 is SEHNR, CDR2 FQNEAQ, per germline (reference sequence). The CDR3 is 15 residues long.

The J gene is TRBJ2-7, the V gene TRBV2; D is perhaps TRBD1 (5 bases). This CDR3 comprises 14 residues. Germline V gene sequence: CDR1 SNHLY, CDR2 FYNNEI. V lost 5 bases and J lost 3, with 14 bases in between. Written as DNA, the CDR3 is TGTGCCAGCAGTAGTAAGGGGTTGCGCTACGAGCAGTACTTC. Its protein is CASSSKGLRYEQYF.

The chain has TRBV7-3 and TRBJ2-2, with D tentatively TRBD1 (6 bases). V lost 5 bases to trimming and J lost 4 bases, with 14 bases between them. Looked up from germline, CDR1 is SGHTA and CDR2 is FQGTGA. This CDR3 has 15 residues. Here the CDR3 reads CASSPVTGITGELFF. CDR3 nucleotides: TGTGCCAGCAGCCCAGTAACAGGGATCACCGGGGAGCTGTTTTTT.

In DNA, the CDR3 is TGTGCCAGCAGCGAGCAACCCGGGAGCAATCAGCCCCAGCATTTT. Protein: CASSEQPGSNQPQHF. J is TRBJ1-5 and V is TRBV7-9; D uncertain. Trimming cost V 5 bases and J 1 base, with 12 bases left between them. CDR3 size: 15 residues. The germline CDR1 and CDR2 sequences are SEHNR and FQNEAQ (reference sequence).

This chain uses TRBV27 with TRBJ1-1, with 9 positions matching TRBD1. Trimming removed 5 bases from V and 8 bases from J; junction bases left unmatched: 6. This CDR3 region has 13 residues. Germline V CDR1 and CDR2: MNHEY, SMNVEV (reference sequence). DNA of the CDR3: TGTGCCAGCAGTCTCATTGGACAGGGGGAAGCTTTCTTT. This sequence encodes CASSLIGQGEAFF.

The J gene is TRBJ2-7, the V gene TRBV19; 7 nucleotides match TRBD1. Germline lookup yields CDR1 LNHDA and CDR2 SQIVND (reference sequence). The trim removed 3 bases at V and 2 bases at J, leaving 1 base unmatched. The CDR3 extends over 13 amino acids. CDR3 coding DNA: TGTGCCAGTAGTATGACAGGGACCTACGAGCAGTACTTC. This codes for CASSMTGTYEQYF. Looking up the rest from reference TRBV19 and TRBJ2-7 gives the full variable domain: DGGITQSPKYLFRKEGQNVTLSCEQNLNHDAMYWYRQDPGQGLRLIYYSQIVNDFQKGDIAEGYSVSREKKESFPLTVTSAQKNPTAFYLCASSMTGTYEQYFGPGTRLTVT.

V is TRBV7-9 and J is TRBJ1-1; D unresolved. Per the germline V gene, CDR1 is SEHNR and CDR2 is FQNEAQ (reference sequence). Trimming pared 8 bases from V and 5 bases from J, leaving 18 bases between. This CDR3 contains 14 residues. CDR3 coding DNA: TGTGCCAGCCGCCGCGACGGGGATGGTACTGAAGCTTTCTTT. Its protein is CASRRDGDGTEAFF. Drawing the rest from reference TRBV7-9 and TRBJ1-1, the complete variable domain is DTGVSQNPRHKITKRGQNVTFRCDPISEHNRLYWYRQTLGQGPEFLTYFQNEAQLEKSRLLSDRFSAERPKGSFSTLEIQRTEQGDSAMYLCASRRDGDGTEAFFGQGTRLTVV.

This clone was counted once. The chain has TRBV6-5 and TRBJ1-2; 7 nucleotides line up with TRBD1. V gave up 4 bases and J gave up 1 base; unmatched junction bases: 6. The CDR3 has 15 residues. CDR1 is MNHEY, CDR2 SVGAGI, per germline. The CDR3 is CASSSRTGLNYGYTF. Written as DNA, the CDR3 is TGTGCCAGCAGTTCCCGGACAGGCCTTAACTATGGCTACACCTTC.

J is TRBJ1-1 and V is TRBV7-9; TRBD1 is a possible D gene (6 bases). From germline, CDR1 is SEHNR and CDR2 FQNEAQ (reference sequence). CDR3 length equals 15 residues. Trimming pared 8 bases from V and 5 bases from J, leaving 21 bases between. This CDR3 reads CASRPSLNQGTEAFF. The CDR3 DNA reads as TGTGCCAGCCGCCCCTCCCTCAATCAGGGGACTGAAGCTTTCTTT.

The gene calls are TRBV5-1 and TRBJ2-1, with 10 bases matching TRBD1. Losses at the gene ends were 0 bases for V and 5 bases for J; bases not matched to a gene: 2. This CDR3 has 15 residues. Germline assignment: CDR1 SGHRS and CDR2 YFSETQ. CDR3 residues: CASSLAGQGNNEQFF. The CDR3, as DNA: TGCGCCAGCAGCTTGGCGGGACAGGGGAACAATGAGCAGTTCTTC.

V is TRBV19 and J is TRBJ1-4, with D unclear. Trimming cost V 3 bases and J 1 base, with 9 bases left between them. CDR1 and CDR2 (germline): LNHDA, SQIVND (reference sequence). This CDR3 comprises 15 residues. The CDR3 region is CASSMLGVTNEKLFF. CDR3 nucleotide sequence: TGTGCCAGTAGTATGCTGGGAGTAACTAATGAAAAACTGTTTTTT.

J is TRBJ2-7 and V is TRBV29-1, with 10 nucleotides matching TRBD1. The CDR3 is 13 residues long. V lost 6 bases, J lost 5 bases, and 7 bases stayed unmatched. From germline, CDR1 is SQVTM and CDR2 ANQGSEA. CDR3 residues: CSVTGTGENEQYF. The CDR3 bases are TGCAGCGTGACCGGGACAGGGGAGAACGAGCAGTACTTC.

This chain links TRBV7-2 with TRBJ2-3; 8 bases fit TRBD2. The ends lost 5 bases at V and 10 bases at J; junction bases unmatched: 2. Germline V CDR1 and CDR2: SGHTA, FQGNSA. The CDR3 runs 11 residues. The CDR3 region has the DNA TGTGCCAGCAGCAAGACTAGCGCGCAGTATTTT. Protein product: CASSKTSAQYF.

The rearrangement links TRBV29-1 to TRBJ2-3; 12 nucleotides align to TRBD2. With 6 bases clipped from V and 9 bases from J, the junction kept 31 bases outside the gene matches. The CDR3 runs 21 residues. Germline V lookup: CDR1 SQVTM, CDR2 ANQGSEA. This CDR3 is CSVSLLRRLAGDHNRAQTQYF. In DNA, the CDR3 is TGCAGCGTCTCTCTCCTACGGCGACTAGCGGGGGATCACAACCGCGCGCAAACGCAGTATTTT.

The rearrangement uses TRBV6-5 and TRBJ1-1; D call uncertain. Trimming took 6 bases from V and 4 from J, leaving 12 bases between them. Per the germline V gene, CDR1 is MNHEY and CDR2 is SVGAGI. The CDR3 has 13 residues. The CDR3 sequence is CASRGGWSTEAFF. CDR3 coding DNA: TGTGCCAGCAGGGGAGGGTGGAGCACTGAAGCTTTCTTT.

This chain links TRBV7-9 with TRBJ1-2; no clear D gene. In germline, CDR1 is SEHNR, CDR2 FQNEAQ (reference sequence). V lost 2 bases and J 3 bases, leaving 10 bases between the germline ends. The CDR3 length is 14 residues. The CDR3 sequence: CASSLSERYYGYTF. The CDR3 region has the DNA TGTGCCAGCAGCTTATCGGAGAGATACTATGGCTACACCTTC.

The chain couples TRBV5-1 to TRBJ2-5; TRBD2 matches 7 bases. V was pared by 8 bases and J by 4 bases, with 8 bases of the junction left unmatched. Per germline, CDR1 SGHRS and CDR2 YFSETQ. The CDR3 is made up of 13 amino acids. The CDR3 DNA is TGCGCCAGTACACCCGGGGAGGGAGAGACCCAGTACTTC. Protein product: CASTPGEGETQYF.

V and J are TRBV7-9 and TRBJ2-5; 7 bases fit TRBD2. The CDR3 totals 14 residues. Germline-derived CDR1 and CDR2 are SEHNR and FQNEAQ (reference sequence). V lost 1 base and J lost 1; bases outside the gene matches: 0. The CDR3 spells CASSLGGGQETQYF. CDR3 in DNA: TGTGCCAGCAGCTTAGGGGGGGGCCAAGAGACCCAGTACTTC.